The rows below give T cell receptor beta chains drawn from one sample of a study of CD8+ T cells in alopecia areata. Sequencing used immunoSEQ multiplex PCR; TCRdb keeps in-frame clones, though not all of them. Altogether about 150,000 clones are present, 87% being singletons, with the ten largest covering over 13%. The sample was CD8+ T cells sorted from blood, taken at week 0. These receptors originate from a human donor with alopecia areata. The CDR3 runs from the conserved cysteine through the conserved F or W. Each record gives: J gene, clone size, V gene, D gene, CDR3 length, CDR3 DNA, CDR3 protein. A D gene is named only where the DNA matches it firmly. Clone size, where shown, is once, few, many, or a class for clones that have expanded.

J: TRBJ2-1; size: -; V: TRBV19; D: TRBD2; length: 14; DNA: TGTGCCAGTAGTGCGGGAGGAGACTACAATGAGCAGTTCTTC; CDR3: CASSAGGDYNEQFF
J: TRBJ2-1; size: few; V: TRBV5-4; D: -; length: 11; DNA: TGTGCCAGCAGCTTAGGGAATGAGCAGTTCTTC; CDR3: CASSLGNEQFF
J: TRBJ2-3; size: once; V: TRBV30; D: TRBD2; length: 15; DNA: TGTGCCTGGAGTGTCGGAGCGGGAGGAATAGATACGCAGTATTTT; CDR3: CAWSVGAGGIDTQYF
J: TRBJ2-1; size: -; V: TRBV19; D: -; length: 16; DNA: TGTGCCAGTAGTATAAAGCTGAGCGGCCACTACAATGAGCAGTTCTTC; CDR3: CASSIKLSGHYNEQFF
J: TRBJ2-7; size: -; V: TRBV30; D: -; length: 13; DNA: TGTGCCTGGAGTGAAGGGAAGGAGTACGAGCAGTACTTC; CDR3: CAWSEGKEYEQYF
J: TRBJ2-7; size: -; V: TRBV10-1; D: TRBD1; length: 13; DNA: TGCGCCAGCCGTCCGGACAGGGGTGGCGAGCAGTACTTC; CDR3: CASRPDRGGEQYF
J: TRBJ2-1; size: -; V: TRBV29-1; D: -; length: 13; DNA: TGCAGCCCCCGTTCGGCAAGGGACAATGAGCAGTTCTTC; CDR3: CSPRSARDNEQFF
J: TRBJ1-1; size: -; V: TRBV9; D: -; length: 15; DNA: TGTGCCAGCAGCCGAGGTGGGGGGTCGAACACTGAAGCTTTCTTT; CDR3: CASSRGGGSNTEAFF
J: TRBJ1-1; size: -; V: TRBV7-9; D: -; length: 14; DNA: TGTGCCAGCACCGCGGGGGGCATGAACACTGAAGCTTTCTTT; CDR3: CASTAGGMNTEAFF
J: TRBJ1-1; size: -; V: TRBV4-1; D: -; length: 14; DNA: TGCGCCAGCAGCCAGTACAGGCAGAACACTGAAGCTTTCTTT; CDR3: CASSQYRQNTEAFF
J: TRBJ1-1; size: -; V: TRBV6-1; D: -; length: 18; DNA: TGTGCCAGCAGTGAAGCTCGCCGGGGGCGGATGTCGGATACTGAAGCTTTCTTT; CDR3: CASSEARRGRMSDTEAFF
J: TRBJ2-5; size: -; V: TRBV9; D: -; length: 14; DNA: TGTGCCAGCAGCGTAGGCGGGCCTCAAGAGACCCAGTACTTC; CDR3: CASSVGGPQETQYF
J: TRBJ2-7; size: -; V: TRBV7-2; D: -; length: 14; DNA: TGTGCCAGCAGCTTAGTTTCGGCCACCTACGAGCAGTACTTC; CDR3: CASSLVSATYEQYF
J: TRBJ2-7; size: -; V: TRBV7-8; D: -; length: 13; DNA: TGTGCCAGCGGGGACGCCAGCTCCTACGAGCAGTACTTC; CDR3: CASGDASSYEQYF
J: TRBJ2-3; size: few; V: TRBV29-1; D: -; length: 17; DNA: TGCAGCGTTGAGGGTGGGACCCAACTTCTCAGCACAGATACGCAGTATTTT; CDR3: CSVEGGTQLLSTDTQYF
J: TRBJ2-3; size: once; V: TRBV4-1; D: -; length: 15; DNA: TGCGCCAGCAGCCAAGAGAGGGGGTCCACAGATACGCAGTATTTT; CDR3: CASSQERGSTDTQYF
J: TRBJ1-2; size: -; V: TRBV5-6; D: TRBD1; length: 16; DNA: TGTGCCAGCAGCGCCTCACCAGGGACAGGGGACTATGGCTACACCTTC; CDR3: CASSASPGTGDYGYTF
J: TRBJ2-7; size: -; V: TRBV19; D: -; length: 13; DNA: TGTGCCAGTAGTATTTCTCCGGGGGACGAGCAGTACTTC; CDR3: CASSISPGDEQYF
J: TRBJ1-1; size: -; V: TRBV5-4; D: -; length: 14; DNA: TGTGCCAGCAGCTTGCCTAAGGCGAACACTGAAGCTTTCTTT; CDR3: CASSLPKANTEAFF
J: TRBJ2-2; size: -; V: TRBV6-5; D: TRBD1; length: 12; DNA: TGTGCCAGCAGTCCGGACAGGGGGGAGCTGTTTTTT; CDR3: CASSPDRGELFF
J: TRBJ2-5; size: -; V: TRBV29-1; D: TRBD2; length: 16; DNA: TGCAGCGTTGAAGGGGCTAGCGGGCGTGTGCTGGAGACCCAGTACTTC; CDR3: CSVEGASGRVLETQYF
J: TRBJ2-7; size: -; V: TRBV6-1; D: TRBD1; length: 15; DNA: TGTGCCAGCAGTGACGACAGGGGACCCTCCTACGAGCAGTACTTC; CDR3: CASSDDRGPSYEQYF
J: TRBJ2-7; size: -; V: TRBV7-6; D: TRBD2; length: 15; DNA: TGTGCCAGCATTCCCGAGCGGGAGCAGATTTTCGGGCAGTACTTC; CDR3: CASIPEREQIFGQYF
J: TRBJ2-5; size: -; V: TRBV12-5; D: TRBD2; length: 15; DNA: TGTGCTAGTGGTCCTGGGGCGGGAGACCAAGAGACCCAGTACTTC; CDR3: CASGPGAGDQETQYF
J: TRBJ2-7; size: once; V: TRBV5-1; D: -; length: 15; DNA: TGCGCCAGCAGCGGCGGAGCCGTCGACTCCTACGAGCAGTACTTC; CDR3: CASSGGAVDSYEQYF
J: TRBJ2-1; size: -; V: TRBV9; D: TRBD2; length: 16; DNA: TGTGCCAGCAGCGTATATAGCGGGACCCCCTACAATGAGCAGTTCTTC; CDR3: CASSVYSGTPYNEQFF
J: TRBJ2-1; size: -; V: TRBV11-1; D: -; length: 14; DNA: TGTGCCAGCAGCTTAGAAGTCTGGGGATACGAGCAGTTCTTC; CDR3: CASSLEVWGYEQFF
J: TRBJ2-7; size: -; V: TRBV7-9; D: -; length: 12; DNA: TGTGCCTCCGAGGGCCGGGACTACGAGCAGTACTTC; CDR3: CASEGRDYEQYF
J: TRBJ2-7; size: -; V: TRBV29-1; D: -; length: 12; DNA: TGCAGCGTTGAAGGCAGAGCCTACGAGCAGTACTTC; CDR3: CSVEGRAYEQYF
J: TRBJ2-1; size: -; V: TRBV4-1; D: -; length: 14; DNA: TGCGCCAGCAGCCAAGTCATTTGGAACAATGAGCAGTTCTTC; CDR3: CASSQVIWNNEQFF
J: TRBJ2-5; size: -; V: TRBV11-2; D: -; length: 18; DNA: TGTGCCAGCAGCTTAGGAAGGTTGGCAGTGGGGGACCAAGAGACCCAGTACTTC; CDR3: CASSLGRLAVGDQETQYF
J: TRBJ2-3; size: -; V: TRBV5-1; D: -; length: 15; DNA: TGCGCCAGCAGCTCCGGGACGCTTGAGGCAGATACGCAGTATTTT; CDR3: CASSSGTLEADTQYF
J: TRBJ2-7; size: -; V: TRBV19; D: -; length: 14; DNA: TGTGCCAGTAGTATACGGGACAACAACTACGAGCAGTACTTC; CDR3: CASSIRDNNYEQYF
J: TRBJ2-7; size: once; V: TRBV29-1; D: -; length: 10; DNA: TGCAGCGTTGAGGAAGGCGAGCAGTACTTC; CDR3: CSVEEGEQYF
J: TRBJ2-1; size: -; V: TRBV9; D: -; length: 14; DNA: TGTGCCAGCAGCGTAGTGGGACTTACACATGAGCAGTTCTTC; CDR3: CASSVVGLTHEQFF
J: TRBJ1-2; size: -; V: TRBV7-9; D: TRBD1; length: 14; DNA: TGTGCCAGCAGCGCACACGACAGGGACAGCGGCTACACCTTC; CDR3: CASSAHDRDSGYTF
J: TRBJ2-7; size: -; V: TRBV2; D: -; length: 16; DNA: TGTGCCAGTACGAAGCCCACAGCTAGCGACTCCTACGAGCAGTACTTC; CDR3: CASTKPTASDSYEQYF
J: TRBJ2-7; size: -; V: TRBV29-1; D: TRBD2; length: 13; DNA: TGCAGCGCTGGACTAGCGGGCTCCTACGAGCAGTACTTC; CDR3: CSAGLAGSYEQYF
J: TRBJ2-7; size: -; V: TRBV5-1; D: TRBD1; length: 15; DNA: TGCGCCAGCGGAGATACCGGGACAGGGAGACACGAGCAGTACTTC; CDR3: CASGDTGTGRHEQYF
J: TRBJ1-2; size: -; V: TRBV5-1; D: -; length: 13; DNA: TGCGCCAGCAGCCTGGGACACGGCTATGGCTACACCTTC; CDR3: CASSLGHGYGYTF
J: TRBJ2-5; size: -; V: TRBV6-1; D: TRBD2; length: 13; DNA: TGTGCCGCCTTGGGACTAGAGCAAGAGACCCAGTACTTC; CDR3: CAALGLEQETQYF